The source of this T cell receptor (beta chain) is a study of blood T cell repertoires in COVID-19. For the study at large: The United States, Italy and Spain provided the acute and convalescent COVID-19 samples. T cells, B-cell-depleted T cells, or PBMCs provided the cDNA or gDNA that served as material.

V was pared by 6 bases and J by 0 bases, with 3 bases of the junction left unmatched. The germline gives CDR1 SNHLY, CDR2 FYNNEI. The CDR3 is 15 amino acids. The assay was immunoSEQ multiplex PCR, and TCRdb's table has in-frame clones only and misses some. The table has roughly 280,000 clones, almost 90% seen once. The TCR originated in a woman in her thirties with COVID-19, enrolled during active disease. This rearrangement joins TRBV2 to TRBJ1-3; 9 bases line up with TRBD1. Input material: peripheral blood. The chain's CDR3 is CASSPDRGSGNTIYF. In DNA, the CDR3 is TGTGCCAGCAGCCCGGACAGGGGCTCTGGAAACACCATATATTTT.